These 8 T cell receptor beta chains share one sample of origin, sequenced in a study of cytomegalovirus exposure and HLA in healthy donors. The PCR contained 60 Vbeta and 13 Jbeta primers. Assay used: immunoSEQ multiplex PCR; TCRdb lists only in-frame clones, some missing. The sample records around 190,000 clones, around 84% being singletons. Input material: PBMCs. These TCRs come from a woman between 18 and 29 years old in good health and CMV-seronegative.

In the case of this clone: The sample carries other DNA sequences with the same CDR3. This chain uses TRBV4-1 with TRBJ2-5; D is unresolved. V was trimmed by 1 base and J by 2 bases, leaving 11 bases between them. The germline CDR1 and CDR2 sequences are MGHRA and YSYEKL. The CDR3 extends over 15 amino acids. The CDR3 sequence is CASSQVGLDQETQYF. The CDR3 DNA follows: TGCGCCAGCAGCCAAGTAGGCCTAGATCAAGAGACCCAGTACTTC.

The chain joins TRBV20-1 to TRBJ1-1; D is perhaps TRBD1 (5 bases). CDR1 and CDR2 (germline): DFQATT, SNEGSKA (reference sequence). V shed 5 bases and J shed 5 bases, with 9 bases lying between them. CDR3 length: 11 residues. CDR3 bases: TGCAGTGCTCCTCGGGGGACTGAAGCTTTCTTT. Amino acids: CSAPRGTEAFF.

A few counts support this clone. As DNA, the CDR3 is TGTGCCAGCAGCCCCGGCTACAATGAGCAGTTCTTC. Translated, it gives CASSPGYNEQFF. This chain connects TRBV6-6 to TRBJ2-1; no firm D call. The CDR3 is made up of 12 amino acids. V was pared by 6 bases and J by 3 bases, with 6 bases between. Germline V gene sequence: CDR1 MNHNY, CDR2 SVGAGI (reference sequence).

The chain recombines TRBV5-1 with TRBJ2-7, with D tentatively TRBD2 (5 bases). The CDR3 has 14 amino acids. Between the trimmed V and J ends, which lost 3 bases and 4 bases, there was a span of 14 bases. The germline V gene encodes CDR1 SGHRS and CDR2 YFSETQ. The CDR3 region has the DNA TGCGCCAGCAGCTCCGACACGCGGAGGTACGAGCAGTACTTC. Its protein is CASSSDTRRYEQYF.

This clone was counted a few times. This chain connects TRBV28 to TRBJ1-5, with D unresolved. Germline V CDR1 and CDR2: MDHEN, SYDVKM. V lost 2 bases to trimming and J lost 7 bases, with 15 bases between them. The CDR3 loop spans 15 amino acids. DNA of the CDR3: TGTGCCAGCAGTTTAAAGACCCAATGGAGCCAGCCCCAGCATTTT. Protein sequence: CASSLKTQWSQPQHF.

Remarks on this clone: One junction end disagrees with the germline gene, perhaps due to a read error. V gene TRBV7-8 combines with J gene TRBJ2-5, with D possibly matching TRBD1 (5 bases). This CDR3 spans 13 amino acids. Germline V lookup: CDR1 SGHVS, CDR2 FQNEAQ. The CDR3 sequence: CAGSLDRQETQYF. CDR3 sequence (DNA): TGTGCCGGCAGCTTAGACAGACAAGAGACCCAGTACTTC.

The V gene is TRBV6-5, the J gene TRBJ2-7, with 7 bases fitting TRBD1. The V and J ends lost 6 bases and 1 base, in that order; junction bases with no gene match: 9. Germline loops: CDR1 MNHEY, CDR2 SVGAGI. This CDR3 region has 15 residues. The CDR3 loop is CASSPQTGFSYEQYF. The DNA of the CDR3 is TGTGCCAGCAGCCCCCAGACAGGGTTTTCCTACGAGCAGTACTTC.

This clone appeared once. V is TRBV30 and J is TRBJ2-7, with 9 bases that match TRBD1. This CDR3 has 13 amino acids. Per the germline V gene, CDR1 is GTSNPN and CDR2 is SVGIG (reference sequence). J lost 4 bases, V lost 3 bases, and 4 bases had no gene match. The CDR3 loop reads CAWSVGQGYEQYF. CDR3 DNA: TGTGCCTGGAGCGTGGGACAGGGTTACGAGCAGTACTTC.